This entry concerns a single TCR beta chain. Antigen specificity is unknown. These data come from a study of graft-versus-host responses after intestinal transplantation. The ends were cut back, 6 bases at V and 5 bases at J, with 10 bases in the middle. CDR1 MNHNY and CDR2 SVGAGI come from the germline V gene (reference sequence). This CDR3 has 13 amino acids. TCRdb's copy holds only in-frame clones and misses some; the assay was immunoSEQ multiplex PCR. The sample consists of roughly 120,000 clones, approximately 92% of them appearing once. The genes are TRBV6-6 and TRBJ2-2; the D gene is possibly TRBD1 (6 bases). Sequencing used unstimulated CD4+ T cells sorted from spleen or lymph node cells, obtained before transplant. This receptor was taken from a human donor who was the organ donor for an intestinal transplant. The CDR3 DNA follows: TGTGCCAGCAGCCGGGACACAACCGGGGAGCTGTTTTTT. This sequence encodes CASSRDTTGELFF.